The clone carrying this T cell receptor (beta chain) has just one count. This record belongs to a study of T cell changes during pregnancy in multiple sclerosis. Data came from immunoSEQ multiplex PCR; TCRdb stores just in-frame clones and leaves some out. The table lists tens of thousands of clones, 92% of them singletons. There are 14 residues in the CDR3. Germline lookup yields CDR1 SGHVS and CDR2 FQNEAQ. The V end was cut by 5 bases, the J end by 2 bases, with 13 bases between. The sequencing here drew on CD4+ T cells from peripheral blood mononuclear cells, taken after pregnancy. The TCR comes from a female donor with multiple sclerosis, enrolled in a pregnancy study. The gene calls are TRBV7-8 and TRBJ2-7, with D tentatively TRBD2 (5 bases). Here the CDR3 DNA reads TGTGCCAGCAGCCACCGGGATCCAACCTACGAGCAGTACTTC. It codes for CASSHRDPTYEQYF. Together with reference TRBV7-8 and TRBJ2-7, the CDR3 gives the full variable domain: GAGVSQSPRYKVAKRGQDVALRCDPISGHVSLFWYQQALGQGPEFLTYFQNEAQLDKSGLPSDRFFAERPEGSVSTLKIQRTQQEDSAVYLCASSHRDPTYEQYFGPGTRLTVT.